This is a list of T cell receptor beta chains from one sample in a study of blood T cell repertoires in COVID-19. The data were produced by immunoSEQ multiplex PCR, yet TCRdb's version contains in-frame clones alone and is incomplete. The data show about 69,000 clones, 60% to 80% seen once. Material for sequencing was peripheral blood. These receptors were taken from a man aged 55-75 years with acute or convalescent COVID-19. Each CDR3 is given with its conserved first and last residue. D genes are given only for firm matches. Size values are once, few and many counts, or a class for expanded clones, and some rows have none.

d_call	clone_size	cdr3_length	v_call	j_call	cdr3_aa	cdr3_nt
-	-	15	TRBV7-2	TRBJ2-4	CASSRETVAKNIQYF	TGTGCCAGCAGCAGAGAGACAGTAGCCAAAAACATTCAGTACTTC
-	-	15	TRBV2	TRBJ1-2	CASNLGDISHYGYTF	TGTGCCAGCAACTTAGGGGACATCAGTCACTATGGCTACACCTTC
TRBD2	-	16	TRBV5-1	TRBJ2-1	CASTVLGTSGGNEQFF	TGCGCCAGCACCGTTCTGGGCACTAGCGGGGGAAATGAGCAGTTCTTC
TRBD1	-	15	TRBV10-3	TRBJ1-4	CAISEIQGGTGKLFF	TGTGCCATCAGTGAGATACAGGGGGGTACGGGAAAACTGTTTTTT
TRBD1	-	14	TRBV3-1/TRBV3-2	TRBJ2-7	CASSQADRVGEQYF	TGTGCCAGCAGCCAGGCGGACAGGGTCGGCGAGCAGTACTTC
-	-	15	TRBV7-9	TRBJ1-5	CASSLGGYSNQPQHF	TGTGCCAGCAGCTTAGGCGGGTATAGCAATCAGCCCCAGCATTTT
TRBD1	-	14	TRBV11-1	TRBJ1-1	CASSLRQGNTEAFF	TGTGCCAGCAGCTTACGACAGGGAAACACTGAAGCTTTCTTT
TRBD1	-	17	TRBV7-9	TRBJ1-4	CASRMGTGSPTNEKLFF	TGTGCCAGCAGGATGGGGACAGGGTCTCCAACTAATGAAAAACTGTTTTTT
TRBD1	few	15	TRBV9	TRBJ2-7	CASSPRQGTTYEQYF	TGTGCCAGCAGCCCCCGACAGGGGACCACCTACGAGCAGTACTTC
TRBD1	-	14	TRBV30	TRBJ1-2	CACPGTGQNYGYTF	TGTGCCTGTCCCGGGACAGGCCAGAACTATGGCTACACCTTC
TRBD1	-	14	TRBV5-1	TRBJ1-5	CASSFLPGGQPQHF	TGCGCCAGCAGCTTTCTGCCAGGGGGCCAGCCCCAGCATTTT
-	-	15	TRBV15	TRBJ2-7	CATSRDGRGSYEQYF	TGTGCCACCAGCAGAGATGGCAGGGGAAGCTACGAGCAGTACTTC
-	-	16	TRBV6-5	TRBJ2-1	CASSYSQGGPYNEQFF	TGTGCCAGCAGTTATTCCCAGGGGGGTCCGTACAATGAGCAGTTCTTC
-	once	14	TRBV6-5	TRBJ1-2	CATREGNLKGGYTF	TGTGCCACCCGGGAGGGTAACTTAAAGGGGGGCTACACCTTC
TRBD1	few	12	TRBV2	TRBJ1-2	CASRLGQVSYTF	TGTGCCAGCAGATTGGGACAGGTTAGCTACACCTTC
-	-	14	TRBV5-4	TRBJ2-1	CASTRWTGNNEQFF	TGTGCCAGCACCAGATGGACTGGAAACAATGAGCAGTTCTTC
-	-	15	TRBV5-1	TRBJ2-7	CASSVSGSRSYEQYF	TGCGCCAGCAGCGTTTCCGGGAGCCGCTCCTACGAGCAGTACTTC
-	-	15	TRBV4-3	TRBJ2-7	CASSHLPEGSYEQYF	TGCGCCAGCAGCCATCTGCCGGAGGGTTCCTACGAGCAGTACTTC
TRBD1	-	14	TRBV6-2/TRBV6-3	TRBJ1-6	CASSGQGRSSPLHF	TGTGCCAGCAGTGGACAGGGACGGAGTTCACCCCTCCACTTT
-	-	14	TRBV11-3	TRBJ2-2	CASSQTGNGGELFF	TGTGCCAGCAGCCAAACAGGGAACGGCGGGGAGCTGTTTTTT
TRBD2	-	16	TRBV27	TRBJ2-5	CASSLGLAGGQETQYF	TGTGCCAGCAGTTTGGGACTAGCGGGGGGCCAAGAGACCCAGTACTTC
-	-	13	TRBV7-2	TRBJ2-5	CASSQRVKETQYF	TGTGCCAGCAGCCAACGGGTTAAAGAGACCCAGTACTTC
-	-	12	TRBV2	TRBJ1-1	CAGGRRNTEAFF	TGTGCCGGAGGAAGGAGGAACACTGAAGCTTTCTTT
-	-	14	TRBV3-1/TRBV3-2	TRBJ2-7	CASSADITSYEQYF	TGTGCCAGCAGCGCTGACATCACCTCCTACGAGCAGTACTTC
-	-	14	TRBV19	TRBJ1-1	CASRRQVGGTEAFF	TGTGCCAGTAGGAGACAGGTTGGGGGCACTGAAGCTTTCTTT
TRBD1	-	14	TRBV4-1	TRBJ1-1	CASSQTGGGTEAFF	TGCGCCAGCAGCCAGACAGGGGGCGGCACTGAAGCTTTCTTT
TRBD1	-	14	TRBV28	TRBJ1-2	CASSLTGANYGYTF	TGTGCCAGCAGTTTAACAGGGGCTAACTATGGCTACACCTTC
-	-	15	TRBV29-1	TRBJ1-2	CSVEEMGRDHYGYTF	TGCAGCGTTGAAGAAATGGGCCGTGACCACTATGGCTACACCTTC
-	-	11	TRBV2	TRBJ1-2	CASSDRGGYTF	TGTGCCAGCAGTGACAGGGGTGGCTACACCTTC
-	-	16	TRBV6-2/TRBV6-3	TRBJ1-2	CASSSRGAGFGYGYTF	TGTGCCAGCAGTTCCCGGGGCGCGGGATTTGGCTATGGCTACACCTTC
-	-	15	TRBV6-6	TRBJ1-3	CASSYSGARGNTIYF	TGTGCCAGCAGTTACTCGGGGGCGCGTGGAAACACCATATATTTT
TRBD1	-	15	TRBV6-5	TRBJ2-2	CASRRTGGDTGELFF	TGTGCCAGCAGACGGACAGGGGGCGACACCGGGGAGCTGTTTTTT
TRBD1	-	14	TRBV28	TRBJ2-3	CASRPTGGADTQYF	TGTGCCAGCCGTCCGACAGGGGGGGCAGATACGCAGTATTTT
TRBD1	-	15	TRBV5-1	TRBJ2-7	CASSATGTSSYEQYF	TGCGCCAGCAGCGCGACAGGGACCAGCTCCTACGAGCAGTACTTC
-	-	16	TRBV4-1	TRBJ2-7	CASSQVSGALPYEQYF	TGCGCCAGCAGCCAAGTGTCTGGGGCCTTACCCTACGAGCAGTACTTC
TRBD2	-	18	TRBV7-8	TRBJ2-7	CASSLGLAGGTGGYEQYF	TGTGCCAGCAGCTTAGGCCTAGCGGGGGGCACGGGAGGTTACGAGCAGTACTTC
TRBD1	-	17	TRBV19	TRBJ1-1	CASSRQGAGWKNTEAFF	TGTGCCAGTAGTAGACAGGGGGCCGGATGGAAGAACACTGAAGCTTTCTTT
TRBD1	-	14	TRBV19	TRBJ1-2	CASSITGAAYGYTF	TGTGCCAGTAGTATTACAGGGGCAGCCTATGGCTACACCTTC
-	-	16	TRBV6-5	TRBJ2-1	CASSYSTLPIYNEQFF	TGTGCCAGCAGTTACTCGACTCTTCCCATCTACAATGAGCAGTTCTTC
-	-	15	TRBV7-9	TRBJ1-2	CASSLVRAGDYGYTF	TGTGCCAGCAGCTTAGTGAGGGCAGGGGACTATGGCTACACCTTC
-	-	15	TRBV4-3	TRBJ1-5	CASSQDTARREPQHF	TGCGCCAGCAGCCAAGATACCGCCAGGAGGGAGCCCCAGCATTTT
-	-	13	TRBV9	TRBJ2-7	CASSVRLTGEQYF	TGTGCCAGCAGCGTACGACTTACGGGAGAGCAGTACTTC
TRBD2	few	15	TRBV4-1	TRBJ2-1	CASAGVAGDNNEQFF	TGCGCCAGCGCGGGGGTAGCGGGGGACAACAATGAGCAGTTCTTC
-	once	13	TRBV5-1	TRBJ2-5	CASSLGREETQYF	TGCGCCAGCAGCTTGGGCAGGGAAGAGACCCAGTACTTC
-	-	16	TRBV21-1	TRBJ2-1	CASSKAGQGSYNEQFF	TGTGCCAGCAGCAAAGCCGGACAGGGCTCCTACAATGAGCAGTTCTTC
-	-	15	TRBV5-8	TRBJ1-3	CASSPDSLGGNTIYF	TGTGCCAGCAGCCCGGACAGTCTTGGTGGAAACACCATATATTTT
TRBD2	-	16	TRBV7-3	TRBJ2-3	CASSLLAGGPTDTQYF	TGTGCCAGCAGCTTACTAGCGGGGGGCCCCACAGATACGCAGTATTTT
-	-	15	TRBV7-2	TRBJ1-3	CASSPLSRRGNTIYF	TGTGCCAGCAGCCCCCTTAGCCGGAGGGGAAACACCATATATTTT
TRBD1	-	13	TRBV7-2	TRBJ2-7	CASSSRQGAGQYF	TGTGCCAGCAGCTCACGACAGGGGGCGGGACAGTACTTC